The rows below give T cell receptor beta chains drawn from one sample of a study of regulatory T cells in long-lasting Graves disease. In TCRdb, the multiplex PCR reads were re-called with MiXCR into one record per CDR3 protein. The profile covers some 560,000 distinct CDR3 sequences, with around 16% appearing a single time and around a quarter taken by the ten largest. These data are also associated with another study on T cells in Graves' hyperthyroidism and ophthalmopathy.

This sample comprised peripheral blood mononuclear cells (PBMCs), obtained at new diagnosis, from a patient treated with antithyroid drugs. The receptors stem from a woman aged 35-65 years with Graves disease. The CDR3 runs from the conserved cysteine through the conserved F or W. D genes are given only for firm matches. A clone size is listed for some rows: how often the clone was seen (once, few, many), or a class if it is expanded.

NA many TRBJ2-7 10 TRBV2 TGTGCCAGCGGCGACTACGAGCAGTACTTC CASGDYEQYF
NA few TRBJ1-1 17 TRBV7-6 TGTGCCAGCAGCCCCTATAAGTTAACAGCCCCGAACACTGAAGCTTTCTTT CASSPYKLTAPNTEAFF
TRBD2 many TRBJ2-1 15 TRBV20-1 TGCAGTGCTAGAGATCAGGGTAGCGGGGGGAATGAGCAGTTCTTC CSARDQGSGGNEQFF
NA many TRBJ2-5 16 TRBV6-2/TRBV6-3 TGTGCCAGCAGCAGGCGCGGCGGAAACCACCAAGAGACCCAGTACTTC CASSRRGGNHQETQYF
TRBD1 NA TRBJ2-3 17 TRBV20-1 TGCAGTGCTAGAGATCCGGGACAGGGGCCAGGCACAGATACGCAGTATTTT CSARDPGQGPGTDTQYF
NA NA TRBJ1-6 15 TRBV7-8 TGTGCCAGCAGCGAGCGTGGTCGAGATAATTCACCCCTCCACTTT CASSERGRDNSPLHF
NA few TRBJ2-2 14 TRBV5-1 TGCGCCAGCAGCGCCTCACAGGGAACCGGGGAGCTGTTTTTT CASSASQGTGELFF
TRBD1 NA TRBJ2-3 16 TRBV3-1 TGTGCCAGCAGCCACCAGGGGGCAGGGCCAAGGGATACGCAGTATTTT CASSHQGAGPRDTQYF
NA many TRBJ2-1 14 TRBV2 TGTGCCAGCTTGCCTCGCCGATCCGTTGATGAGCAGTTCTTC CASLPRRSVDEQFF
NA many TRBJ2-7 14 TRBV5-1 TGCGCCAGCAGCTTGCTCGCAGACTCCTACGAGCAGTACTTC CASSLLADSYEQYF
NA many TRBJ1-3 15 TRBV28 TGTGCCACCATTTCACAGGTCAGCTCTGGAAACACCATATATTTT CATISQVSSGNTIYF
NA many TRBJ2-1 13 TRBV7-9 TGTGCCATCAGCAGAGAACCCTTTAATGAGCAGTTCTTC CAISREPFNEQFF
TRBD1 many TRBJ1-2 16 TRBV2 TGTGCCAGCAGCAGACAGGGTCTTCGGGGCATCGATGGCTACACCTTC CASSRQGLRGIDGYTF
NA many TRBJ1-6 15 TRBV3-1 TGTGCCAGCAGCCCCCCCGGGACCGGTAATTCACCCCTCCACTTT CASSPPGTGNSPLHF
NA many TRBJ1-5 13 TRBV2 TGTGCCAGCAACCGCGGCCTCGGACAGCCCCAGCATTTT CASNRGLGQPQHF
TRBD1 many TRBJ2-1 11 TRBV30 TGTGCCTGGGCGACAGGGAGTGAGCAGTTCTTC CAWATGSEQFF
TRBD1 many TRBJ2-3 16 TRBV7-2 TGTGCCAGCAGCTTTCCGGGACAGAGATCCACAGATACGCAGTATTTT CASSFPGQRSTDTQYF
TRBD1 NA TRBJ2-2 17 TRBV4-1 TGCGCCAGCAGCCAAGAATACAGGGGCGCGAACACCGGGGAGCTGTTTTTT CASSQEYRGANTGELFF
TRBD1 NA TRBJ2-7 15 TRBV18 TGTGCCAGCTCACGTGGGGACAGGAGCTCCTACGAGCAGTACTTC CASSRGDRSSYEQYF